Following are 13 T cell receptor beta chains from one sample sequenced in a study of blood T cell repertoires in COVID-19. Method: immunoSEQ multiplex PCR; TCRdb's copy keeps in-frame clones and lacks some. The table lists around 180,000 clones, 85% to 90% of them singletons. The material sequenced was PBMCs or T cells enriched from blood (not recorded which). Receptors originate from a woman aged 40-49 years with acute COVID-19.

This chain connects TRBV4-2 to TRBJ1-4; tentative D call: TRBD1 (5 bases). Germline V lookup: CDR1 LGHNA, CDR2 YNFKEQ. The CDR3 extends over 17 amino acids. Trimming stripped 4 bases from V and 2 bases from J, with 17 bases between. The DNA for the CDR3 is TGTGCCAGCAGCCCCTCGTTGGCGCAGGGCACTAATGAAAAACTGTTTTTT. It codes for CASSPSLAQGTNEKLFF.

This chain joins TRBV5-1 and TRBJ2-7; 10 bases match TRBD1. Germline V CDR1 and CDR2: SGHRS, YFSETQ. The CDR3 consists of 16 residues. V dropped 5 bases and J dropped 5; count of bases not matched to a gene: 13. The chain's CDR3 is CASRGSDRGLTNEQYF. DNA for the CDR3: TGCGCCAGCAGGGGAAGCGACAGGGGGCTAACGAACGAGCAGTACTTC. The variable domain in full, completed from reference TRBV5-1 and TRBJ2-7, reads KAGVTQTPRYLIKTRGQQVTLSCSPISGHRSVSWYQQTPGQGLQFLFEYFSETQRNKGNFPGRFSGRQFSNSRSEMNVSTLELGDSALYLCASRGSDRGLTNEQYFGPGTRLTVT.

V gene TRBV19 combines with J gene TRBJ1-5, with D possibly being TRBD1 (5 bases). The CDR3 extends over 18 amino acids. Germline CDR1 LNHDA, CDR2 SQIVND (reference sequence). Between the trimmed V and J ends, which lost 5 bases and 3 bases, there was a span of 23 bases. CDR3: CASSVTYGERGYNQPQHF. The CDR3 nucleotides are TGTGCCAGTAGTGTAACATACGGGGAGCGGGGGTACAATCAGCCCCAGCATTTT. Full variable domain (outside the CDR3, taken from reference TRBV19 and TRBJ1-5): DGGITQSPKYLFRKEGQNVTLSCEQNLNHDAMYWYRQDPGQGLRLIYYSQIVNDFQKGDIAEGYSVSREKKESFPLTVTSAQKNPTAFYLCASSVTYGERGYNQPQHFGDGTRLSIL.

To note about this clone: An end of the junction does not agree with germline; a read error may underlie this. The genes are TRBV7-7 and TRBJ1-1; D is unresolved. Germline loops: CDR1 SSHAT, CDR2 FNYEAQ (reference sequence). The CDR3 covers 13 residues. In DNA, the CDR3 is TGTGCTAGCAGCCCCGATTTGAGGACTGAAGCTTTCTTT. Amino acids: CASSPDLRTEAFF.

CDR3 DNA: TGTGCCAGCACCCCTAATAAACTAGCGGGGGGCACAGATACGCAGTATTTT. Translated: CASTPNKLAGGTDTQYF. The J gene is TRBJ2-3, the V gene TRBV28; TRBD2 matches 11 bases. The ends lost 7 bases at V and 1 base at J; junction bases unmatched: 10. CDR1 and CDR2 from the germline V gene are MDHEN and SYDVKM. The CDR3 runs 17 residues.

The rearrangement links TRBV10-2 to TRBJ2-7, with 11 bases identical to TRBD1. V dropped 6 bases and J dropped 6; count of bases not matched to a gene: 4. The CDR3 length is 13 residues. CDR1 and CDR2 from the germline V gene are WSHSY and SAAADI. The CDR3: CASRTGTGGEQYF. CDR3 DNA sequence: TGCGCCAGCAGGACCGGGACAGGGGGCGAGCAGTACTTC.

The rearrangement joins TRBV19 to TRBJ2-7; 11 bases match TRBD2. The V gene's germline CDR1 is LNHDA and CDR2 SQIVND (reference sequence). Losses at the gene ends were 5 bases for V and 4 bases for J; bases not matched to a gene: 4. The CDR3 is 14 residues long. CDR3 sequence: CASSPSSGRYEQYF. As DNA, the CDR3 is TGTGCCAGTAGTCCGTCTAGCGGGAGGTACGAGCAGTACTTC. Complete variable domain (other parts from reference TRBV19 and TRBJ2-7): DGGITQSPKYLFRKEGQNVTLSCEQNLNHDAMYWYRQDPGQGLRLIYYSQIVNDFQKGDIAEGYSVSREKKESFPLTVTSAQKNPTAFYLCASSPSSGRYEQYFGPGTRLTVT.

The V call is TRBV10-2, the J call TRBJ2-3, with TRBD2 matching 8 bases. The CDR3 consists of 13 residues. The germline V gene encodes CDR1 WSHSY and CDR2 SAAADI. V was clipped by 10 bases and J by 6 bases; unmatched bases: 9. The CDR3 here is CAIRGGSGDTQYF. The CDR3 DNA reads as TGCGCCATCCGGGGGGGCAGTGGGGATACGCAGTATTTT.

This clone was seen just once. CDR3 sequence (DNA): TGTGCCAGCAGCTCTCCGGGACAAATTAATTCACCCCTCCACTTT. This gives the protein CASSSPGQINSPLHF. This sequence joins TRBV7-9 and TRBJ1-6, with D possibly matching TRBD1 (6 bases). The CDR3 length is 15 residues. The V gene's germline CDR1 is SEHNR and CDR2 FQNEAQ (reference sequence). V was cut by 4 bases and J by 6 bases, with 13 bases left in between.

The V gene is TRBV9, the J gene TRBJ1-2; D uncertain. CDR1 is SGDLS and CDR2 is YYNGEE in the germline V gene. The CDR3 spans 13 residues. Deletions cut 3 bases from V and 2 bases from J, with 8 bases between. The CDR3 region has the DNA TGTGCCAGCAGCGGGAGGGCCAACTATGGCTACACCTTC. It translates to CASSGRANYGYTF.

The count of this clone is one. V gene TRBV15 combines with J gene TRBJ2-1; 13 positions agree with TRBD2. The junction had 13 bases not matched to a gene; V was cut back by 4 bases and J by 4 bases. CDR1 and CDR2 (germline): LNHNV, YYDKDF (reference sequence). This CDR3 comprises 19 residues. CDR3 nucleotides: TGTGCCACCAGCACGACCGGGACTAGCGGGAAGTGGGGTTACAATGAGCAGTTCTTC. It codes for CATSTTGTSGKWGYNEQFF.

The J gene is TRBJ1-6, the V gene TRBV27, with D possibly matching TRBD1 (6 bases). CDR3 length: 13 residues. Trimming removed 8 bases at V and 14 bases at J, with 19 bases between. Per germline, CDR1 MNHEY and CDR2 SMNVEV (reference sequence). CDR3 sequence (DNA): TGTGCCAGCGGACAGAATAGGCGGGGGGCCCTCCACTTT. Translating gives CASGQNRRGALHF.

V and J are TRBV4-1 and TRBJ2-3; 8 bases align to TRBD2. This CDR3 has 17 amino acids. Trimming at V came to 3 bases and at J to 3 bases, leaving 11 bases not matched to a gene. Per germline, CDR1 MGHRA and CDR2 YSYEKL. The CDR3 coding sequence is TGCGCCAGCAGCCACCCCCTCGGGGGGGCATGGACAGATACGCAGTATTTT. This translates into CASSHPLGGAWTDTQYF.